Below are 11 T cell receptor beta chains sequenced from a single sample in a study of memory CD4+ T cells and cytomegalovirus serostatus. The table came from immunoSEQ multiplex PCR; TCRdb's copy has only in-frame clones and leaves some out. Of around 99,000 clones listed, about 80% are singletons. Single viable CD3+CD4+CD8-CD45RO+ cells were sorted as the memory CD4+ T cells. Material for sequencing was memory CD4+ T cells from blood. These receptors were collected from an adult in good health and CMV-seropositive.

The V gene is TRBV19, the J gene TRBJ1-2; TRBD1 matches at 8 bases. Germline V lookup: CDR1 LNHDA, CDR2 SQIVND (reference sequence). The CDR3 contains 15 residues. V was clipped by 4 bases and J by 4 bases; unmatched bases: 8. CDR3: CASSTITGTGYGYTF. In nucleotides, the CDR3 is TGTGCCAGTAGTACGATCACAGGGACAGGCTATGGCTACACCTTC.

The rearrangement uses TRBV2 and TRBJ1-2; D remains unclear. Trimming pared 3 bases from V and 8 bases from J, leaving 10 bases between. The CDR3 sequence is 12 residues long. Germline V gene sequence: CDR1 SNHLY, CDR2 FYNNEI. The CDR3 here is CASSELSLGYTF. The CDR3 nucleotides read TGTGCCAGCAGTGAGCTATCGCTGGGCTACACCTTC.

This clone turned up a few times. CDR3 amino acids: CASSTGGTGNTIYF. In DNA, the CDR3 is TGTGCCAGCAGTACAGGGGGCACAGGAAACACCATATATTTT. J is TRBJ1-3 and V is TRBV6-6; TRBD1 aligns across 9 bases. Germline V gene data show CDR1 as MNHNY and CDR2 as SVGAGI (reference sequence). V lost 5 bases and J lost 4; bases outside the gene matches: 3. The CDR3 has 14 amino acids.

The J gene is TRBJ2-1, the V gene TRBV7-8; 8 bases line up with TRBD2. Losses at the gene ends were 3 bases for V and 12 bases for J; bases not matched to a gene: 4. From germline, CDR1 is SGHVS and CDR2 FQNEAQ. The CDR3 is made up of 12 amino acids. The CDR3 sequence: CASSFTSGGQFF. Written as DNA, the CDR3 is TGTGCCAGCAGCTTCACTAGCGGAGGGCAGTTCTTC.

As DNA, the CDR3 is TGTGCCAGAAGCTTGCAAGGTAATCAGCCCCAGCATTTT. This sequence encodes CARSLQGNQPQHF. The V call is TRBV5-3, the J call TRBJ1-5; D remains unclear. TRBV5-3 is identified as an open reading frame with a role that is uncertain. This CDR3 comprises 13 residues. With 1 base removed from V and 4 bases from J, the gap between germline ends came to 6 bases.

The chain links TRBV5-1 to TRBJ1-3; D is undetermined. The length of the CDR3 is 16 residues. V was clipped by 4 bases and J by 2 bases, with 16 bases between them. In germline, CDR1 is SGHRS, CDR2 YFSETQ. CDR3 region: CASSPDYPSAGNTIYF. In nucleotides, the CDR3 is TGCGCCAGCAGCCCTGATTACCCCTCCGCTGGAAACACCATATATTTT.

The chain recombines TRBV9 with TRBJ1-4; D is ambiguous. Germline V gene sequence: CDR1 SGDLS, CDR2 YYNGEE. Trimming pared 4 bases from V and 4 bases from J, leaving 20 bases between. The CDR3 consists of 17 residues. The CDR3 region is CASSPGGLGGGNEKLFF. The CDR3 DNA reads TGTGCCAGCAGCCCTGGAGGGTTGGGCGGAGGTAATGAAAAACTGTTTTTT. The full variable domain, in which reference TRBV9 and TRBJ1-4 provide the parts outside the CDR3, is DSGVTQTPKHLITATGQRVTLRCSPRSGDLSVYWYQQSLDQGLQFLIQYYNGEERAKGNILERFSAQQFPDLHSELNLSSLELGDSALYFCASSPGGLGGGNEKLFFGSGTQLSVL.

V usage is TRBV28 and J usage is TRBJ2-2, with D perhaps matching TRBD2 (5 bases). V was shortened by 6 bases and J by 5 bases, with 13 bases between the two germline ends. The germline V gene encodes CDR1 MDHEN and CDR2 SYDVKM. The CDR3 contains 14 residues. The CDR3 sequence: CASSGPRGTGELFF. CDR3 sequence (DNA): TGTGCCAGCAGCGGGCCCCGAGGGACCGGGGAGCTGTTTTTT.

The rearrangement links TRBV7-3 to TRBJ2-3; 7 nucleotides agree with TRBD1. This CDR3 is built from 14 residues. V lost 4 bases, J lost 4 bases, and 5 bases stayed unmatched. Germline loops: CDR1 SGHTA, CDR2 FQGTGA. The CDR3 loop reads CASSSGQVADTQYF. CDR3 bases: TGTGCCAGCAGCTCCGGACAGGTTGCAGATACGCAGTATTTT.

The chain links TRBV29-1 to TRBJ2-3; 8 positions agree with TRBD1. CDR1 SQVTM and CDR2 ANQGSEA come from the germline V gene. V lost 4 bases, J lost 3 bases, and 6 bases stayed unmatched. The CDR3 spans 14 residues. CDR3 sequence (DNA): TGCAGCGTTGCCCCCCGACAGGGGACAGATACGCAGTATTTT. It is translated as CSVAPRQGTDTQYF.

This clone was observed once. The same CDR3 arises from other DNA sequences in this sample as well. CDR3 sequence: CASSLAADTQYF. In DNA, the CDR3 is TGCGCCAGCAGCTTGGCAGCAGATACGCAGTATTTT. V usage is TRBV5-1 and J usage is TRBJ2-3, with D uncertain. The CDR3 runs to 12 residues. V lost 0 bases and J lost 4, with 3 bases in between. Germline assignment: CDR1 SGHRS and CDR2 YFSETQ.